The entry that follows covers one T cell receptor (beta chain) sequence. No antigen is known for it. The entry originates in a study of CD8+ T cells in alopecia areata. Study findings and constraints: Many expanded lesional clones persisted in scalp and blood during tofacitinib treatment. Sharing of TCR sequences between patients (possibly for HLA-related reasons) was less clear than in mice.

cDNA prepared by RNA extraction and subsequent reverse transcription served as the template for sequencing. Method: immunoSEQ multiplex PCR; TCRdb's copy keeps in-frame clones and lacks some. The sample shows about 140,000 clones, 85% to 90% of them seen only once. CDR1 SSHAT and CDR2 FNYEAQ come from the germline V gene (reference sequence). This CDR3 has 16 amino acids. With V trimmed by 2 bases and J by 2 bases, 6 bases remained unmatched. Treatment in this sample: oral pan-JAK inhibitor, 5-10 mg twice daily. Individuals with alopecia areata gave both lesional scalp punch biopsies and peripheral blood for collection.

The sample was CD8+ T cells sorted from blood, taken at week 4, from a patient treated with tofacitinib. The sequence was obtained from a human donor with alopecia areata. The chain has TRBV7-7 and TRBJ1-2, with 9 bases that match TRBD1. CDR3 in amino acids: CASSLNGQGSNYGYTF. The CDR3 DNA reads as TGTGCCAGCAGCTTAAACGGACAGGGGAGCAACTATGGCTACACCTTC. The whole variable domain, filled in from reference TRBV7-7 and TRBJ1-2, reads GAGVSQSPRYKVTKRGQDVTLRCDPISSHATLYWYQQALGQGPEFLTYFNYEAQPDKSGLPSDRFSAERPEGSISTLTIQRTEQRDSAMYRCASSLNGQGSNYGYTFGSGTRLTVV.